This T cell receptor (beta chain) was identified during a study of shared clonotypes between healthy human individuals. Germline assignment: CDR1 ENHRY and CDR2 SYGVKD. The V end was cut by 9 bases, the J end by 2 bases, with 15 bases between. CDR3 size: 14 residues. Researchers ran the assay at a deep level. Measured with immunoSEQ multiplex PCR; TCRdb has only the in-frame clones, and not every one. Among about 2 million clones listed, roughly 96% were seen once. The sequence came from a man between 18 and 35 years old in good health. The chain carries TRBV10-3 and TRBJ2-3; D is perhaps TRBD1 or TRBD2 (5 bases each). The sequencing input was naive CD4+ T cells sorted from blood. Subset in this sample: CD45RA+ positively selected. The CDR3 nucleotides read TGTGCCATAGGGACCCACGTGAACACAGATACGCAGTATTTT. Encoded protein: CAIGTHVNTDTQYF.